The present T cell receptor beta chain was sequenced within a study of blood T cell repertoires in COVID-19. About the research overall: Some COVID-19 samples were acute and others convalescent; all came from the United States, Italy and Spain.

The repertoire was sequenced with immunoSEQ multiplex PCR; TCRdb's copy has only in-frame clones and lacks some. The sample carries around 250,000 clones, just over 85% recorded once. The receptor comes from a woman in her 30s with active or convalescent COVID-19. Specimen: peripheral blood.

The CDR3 nucleotides are TGTGCCAGCAGCCAGGACACTTACGAGCAGTACTTC. This encodes CASSQDTYEQYF. V is TRBV6-5 and J is TRBJ2-7; D is perhaps TRBD1 (5 bases). Looked up from germline, CDR1 is MNHEY and CDR2 is SVGAGI. V shed 6 bases and J shed 4 bases, with 10 bases lying between them. The length of the CDR3 is 12 residues.